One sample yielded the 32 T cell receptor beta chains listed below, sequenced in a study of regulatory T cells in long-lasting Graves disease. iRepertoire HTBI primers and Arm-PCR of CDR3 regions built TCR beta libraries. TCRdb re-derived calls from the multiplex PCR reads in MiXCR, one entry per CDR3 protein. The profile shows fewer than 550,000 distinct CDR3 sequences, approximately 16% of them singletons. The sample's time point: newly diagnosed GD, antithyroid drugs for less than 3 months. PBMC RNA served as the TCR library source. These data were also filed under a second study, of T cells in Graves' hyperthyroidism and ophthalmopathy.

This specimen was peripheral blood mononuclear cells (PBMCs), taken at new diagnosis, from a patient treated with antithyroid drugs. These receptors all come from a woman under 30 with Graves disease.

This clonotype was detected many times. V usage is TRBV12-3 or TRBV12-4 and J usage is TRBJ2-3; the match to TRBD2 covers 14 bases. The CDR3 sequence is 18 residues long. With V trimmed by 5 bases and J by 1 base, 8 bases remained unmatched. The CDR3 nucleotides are TGTGCCAGCAGTCGCCTGGGACTAGCGGGAGTAGGCACAGATACGCAGTATTTT. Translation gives CASSRLGLAGVGTDTQYF.

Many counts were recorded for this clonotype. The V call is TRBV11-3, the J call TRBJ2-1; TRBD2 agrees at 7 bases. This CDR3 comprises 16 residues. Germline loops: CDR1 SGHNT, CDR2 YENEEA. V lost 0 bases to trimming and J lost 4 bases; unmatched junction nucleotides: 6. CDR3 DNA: TGTGCCAGCAGCTTAGAGGGCGGGAGTAGGTACAATGAGCAGTTCTTC. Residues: CASSLEGGSRYNEQFF.

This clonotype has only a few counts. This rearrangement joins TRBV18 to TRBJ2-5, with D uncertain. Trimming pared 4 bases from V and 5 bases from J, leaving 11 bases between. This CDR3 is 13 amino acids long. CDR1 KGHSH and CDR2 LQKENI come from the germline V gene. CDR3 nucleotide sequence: TGTGCCAGCTCACGAAACTCCGAGGAGACCCAGTACTTC. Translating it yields CASSRNSEETQYF.

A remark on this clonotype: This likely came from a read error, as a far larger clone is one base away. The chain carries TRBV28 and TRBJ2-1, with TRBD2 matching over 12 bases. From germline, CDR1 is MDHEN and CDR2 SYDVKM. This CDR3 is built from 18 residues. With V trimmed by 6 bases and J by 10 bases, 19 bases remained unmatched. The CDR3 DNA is TGTGCCAGCAGCCGTGGACTAGCGGGAACAGGGGGGACATACGAGCAGTTCTTC. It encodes CASSRGLAGTGGTYEQFF.

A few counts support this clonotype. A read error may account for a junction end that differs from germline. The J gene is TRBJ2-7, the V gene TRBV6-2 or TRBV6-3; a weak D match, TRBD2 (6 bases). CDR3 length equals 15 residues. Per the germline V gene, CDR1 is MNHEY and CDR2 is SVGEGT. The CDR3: CASGYGVRGLYEQYF. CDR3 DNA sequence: TGTGCCAGCGGTTATGGGGTCCGGGGACTCTACGAGCAGTACTTC.

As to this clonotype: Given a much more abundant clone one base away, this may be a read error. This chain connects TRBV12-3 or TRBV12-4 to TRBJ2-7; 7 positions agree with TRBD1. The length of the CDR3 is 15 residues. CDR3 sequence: CANSFSRDSSYEQYF. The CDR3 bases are TGTGCCAACAGTTTTTCTCGGGACAGCTCCTACGAGCAGTACTTC.

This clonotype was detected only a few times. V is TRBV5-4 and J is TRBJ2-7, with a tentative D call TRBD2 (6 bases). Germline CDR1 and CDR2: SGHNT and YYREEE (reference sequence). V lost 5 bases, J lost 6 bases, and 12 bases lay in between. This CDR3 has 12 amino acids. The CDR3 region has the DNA TGTGCCAGCAGTACGGACTACGGCGAGCAGTACTTC. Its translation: CASSTDYGEQYF.

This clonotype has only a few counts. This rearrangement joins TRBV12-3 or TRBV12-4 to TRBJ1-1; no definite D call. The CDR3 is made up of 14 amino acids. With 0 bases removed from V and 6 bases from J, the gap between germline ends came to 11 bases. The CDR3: CASSLAYGRPEAFF. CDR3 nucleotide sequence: TGTGCCAGCAGTTTAGCGTATGGGAGGCCTGAAGCTTTCTTT.

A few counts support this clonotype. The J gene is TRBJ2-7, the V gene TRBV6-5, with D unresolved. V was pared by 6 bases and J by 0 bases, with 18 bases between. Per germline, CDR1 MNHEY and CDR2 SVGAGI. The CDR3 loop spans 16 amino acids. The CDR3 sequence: CASRFSRNSSSYEQYF. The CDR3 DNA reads TGTGCCAGCAGATTCTCGAGGAACTCGAGCTCCTACGAGCAGTACTTC.

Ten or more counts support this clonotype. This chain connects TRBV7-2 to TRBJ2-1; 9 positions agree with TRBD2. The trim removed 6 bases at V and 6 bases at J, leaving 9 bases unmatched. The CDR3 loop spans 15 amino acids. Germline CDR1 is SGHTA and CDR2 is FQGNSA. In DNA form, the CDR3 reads TGTGCCAGCAGTGAACTAGCGGGTACGACCAATGAGCAGTTCTTC. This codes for CASSELAGTTNEQFF.

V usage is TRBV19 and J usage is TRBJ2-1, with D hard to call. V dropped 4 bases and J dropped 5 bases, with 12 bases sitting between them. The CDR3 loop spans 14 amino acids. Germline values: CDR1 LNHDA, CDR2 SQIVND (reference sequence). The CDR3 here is CASSTRADNNEQFF. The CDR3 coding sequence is TGTGCCAGTAGTACCCGTGCGGATAACAATGAGCAGTTCTTC.

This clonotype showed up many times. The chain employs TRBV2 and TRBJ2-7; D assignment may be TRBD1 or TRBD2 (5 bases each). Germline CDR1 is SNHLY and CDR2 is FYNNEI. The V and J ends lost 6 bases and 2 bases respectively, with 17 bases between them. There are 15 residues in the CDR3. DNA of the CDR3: TGTGCCAGCAGAAACCGGGACGCCAAACCCTACGAGCAGTACTTC. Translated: CASRNRDAKPYEQYF.

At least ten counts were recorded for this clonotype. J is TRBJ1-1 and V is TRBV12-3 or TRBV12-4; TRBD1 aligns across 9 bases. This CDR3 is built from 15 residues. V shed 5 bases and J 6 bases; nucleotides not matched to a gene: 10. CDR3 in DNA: TGTGCCAGCAGTACACGTCCGGGACAGGGCTCTGAAGCTTTCTTT. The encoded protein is CASSTRPGQGSEAFF.

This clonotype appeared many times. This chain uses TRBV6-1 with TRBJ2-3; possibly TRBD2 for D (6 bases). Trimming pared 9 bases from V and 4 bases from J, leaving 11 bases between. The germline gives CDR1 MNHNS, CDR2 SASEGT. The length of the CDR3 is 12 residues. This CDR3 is CARISGADTQYF. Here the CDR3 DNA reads TGTGCCAGAATCTCGGGGGCAGATACGCAGTATTTT.

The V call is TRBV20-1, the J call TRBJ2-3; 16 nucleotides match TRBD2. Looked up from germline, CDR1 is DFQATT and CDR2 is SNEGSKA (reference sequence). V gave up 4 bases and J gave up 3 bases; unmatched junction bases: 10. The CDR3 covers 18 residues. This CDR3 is CSAKPGLAGGPVTDTQYF. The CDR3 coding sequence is TGCAGTGCTAAGCCGGGACTAGCGGGAGGGCCGGTTACAGATACGCAGTATTTT.

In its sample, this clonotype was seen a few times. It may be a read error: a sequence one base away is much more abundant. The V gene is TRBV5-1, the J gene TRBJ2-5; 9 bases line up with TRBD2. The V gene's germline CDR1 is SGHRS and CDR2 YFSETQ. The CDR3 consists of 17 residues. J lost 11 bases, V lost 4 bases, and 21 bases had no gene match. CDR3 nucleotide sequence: TGCGCCAGCAGCGCCATGTCGAGGCTAGCGGGGCGGAATGAGCAGTACTTC. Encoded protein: CASSAMSRLAGRNEQYF.

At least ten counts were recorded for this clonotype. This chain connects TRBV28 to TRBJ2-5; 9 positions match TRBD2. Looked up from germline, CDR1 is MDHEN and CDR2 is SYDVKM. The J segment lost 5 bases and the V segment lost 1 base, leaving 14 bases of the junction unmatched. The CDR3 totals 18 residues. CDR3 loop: CASSLLYGAGGPYETQYF. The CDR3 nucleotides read TGTGCCAGCAGTTTATTATACGGGGCGGGAGGGCCTTATGAGACCCAGTACTTC.

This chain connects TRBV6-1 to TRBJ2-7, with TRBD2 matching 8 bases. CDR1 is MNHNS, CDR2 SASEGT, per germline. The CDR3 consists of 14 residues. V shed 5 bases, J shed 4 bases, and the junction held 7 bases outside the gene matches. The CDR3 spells CASSQREFDYEQYF. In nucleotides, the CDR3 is TGTGCCAGCAGTCAGCGGGAGTTTGATTACGAGCAGTACTTC.

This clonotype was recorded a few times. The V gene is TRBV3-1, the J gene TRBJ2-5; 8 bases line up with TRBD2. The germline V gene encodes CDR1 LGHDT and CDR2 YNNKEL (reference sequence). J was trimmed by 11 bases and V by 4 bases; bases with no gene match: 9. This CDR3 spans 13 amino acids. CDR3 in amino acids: CASSPLAGSRQYF. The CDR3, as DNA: TGTGCCAGCAGCCCGTTAGCGGGGTCCCGACAGTACTTC.

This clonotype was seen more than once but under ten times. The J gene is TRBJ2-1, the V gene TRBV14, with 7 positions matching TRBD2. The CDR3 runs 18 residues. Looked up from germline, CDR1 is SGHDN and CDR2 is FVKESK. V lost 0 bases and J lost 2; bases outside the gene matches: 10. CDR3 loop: CASSQDVGLAATYNEQFF. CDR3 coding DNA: TGTGCCAGCAGCCAAGATGTTGGGCTAGCGGCCACCTACAATGAGCAGTTCTTC.

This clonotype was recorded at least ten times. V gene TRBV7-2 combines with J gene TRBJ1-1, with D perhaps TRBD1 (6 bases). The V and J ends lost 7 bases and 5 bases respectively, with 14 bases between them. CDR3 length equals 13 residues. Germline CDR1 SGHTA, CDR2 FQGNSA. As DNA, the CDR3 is TGTGCCAGCAACCAAGGGGGTAGGACTGAAGCTTTCTTT. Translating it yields CASNQGGRTEAFF.

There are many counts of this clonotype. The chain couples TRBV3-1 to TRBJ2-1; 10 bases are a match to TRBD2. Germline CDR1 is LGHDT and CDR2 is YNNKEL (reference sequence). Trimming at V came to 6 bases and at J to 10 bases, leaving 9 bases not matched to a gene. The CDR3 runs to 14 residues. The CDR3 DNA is TGTGCCAGCAGTGGGCTAGCGGGAGACGGGGAGCAGTTCTTC. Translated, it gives CASSGLAGDGEQFF.

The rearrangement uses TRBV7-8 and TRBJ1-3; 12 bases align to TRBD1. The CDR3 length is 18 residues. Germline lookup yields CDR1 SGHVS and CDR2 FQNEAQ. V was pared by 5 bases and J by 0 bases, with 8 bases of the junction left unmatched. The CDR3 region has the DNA TGTGCCAGCAGCCGGGACAGGGGGCGGACGAGCTCTGGAAACACCATATATTTT. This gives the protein CASSRDRGRTSSGNTIYF.

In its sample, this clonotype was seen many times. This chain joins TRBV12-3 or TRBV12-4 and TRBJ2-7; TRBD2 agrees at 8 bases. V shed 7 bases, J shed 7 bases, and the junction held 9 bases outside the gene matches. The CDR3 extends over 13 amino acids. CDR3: CASTREGGGEQYF. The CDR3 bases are TGTGCCAGCACCCGGGAGGGGGGGGGGGAGCAGTACTTC.

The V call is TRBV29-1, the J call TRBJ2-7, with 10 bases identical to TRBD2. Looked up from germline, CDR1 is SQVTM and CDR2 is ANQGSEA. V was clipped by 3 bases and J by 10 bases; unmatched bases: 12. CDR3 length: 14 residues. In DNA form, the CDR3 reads TGCAGCGTTGATGGGTCTAGCGGGAGCGGCGATCAGTACTTC. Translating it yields CSVDGSSGSGDQYF.

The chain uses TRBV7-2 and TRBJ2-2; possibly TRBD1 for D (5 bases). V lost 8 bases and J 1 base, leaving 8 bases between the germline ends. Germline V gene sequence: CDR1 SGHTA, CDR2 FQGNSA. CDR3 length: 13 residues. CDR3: CASADRNTGELFF. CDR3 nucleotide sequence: TGTGCCAGCGCAGACAGGAACACCGGGGAGCTGTTTTTT.

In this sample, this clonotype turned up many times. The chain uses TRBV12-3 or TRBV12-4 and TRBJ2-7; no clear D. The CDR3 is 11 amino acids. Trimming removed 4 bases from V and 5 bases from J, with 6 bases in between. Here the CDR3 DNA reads TGTGCCAGCAGTTATGTTCACGAGCAGTACTTC. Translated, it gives CASSYVHEQYF.

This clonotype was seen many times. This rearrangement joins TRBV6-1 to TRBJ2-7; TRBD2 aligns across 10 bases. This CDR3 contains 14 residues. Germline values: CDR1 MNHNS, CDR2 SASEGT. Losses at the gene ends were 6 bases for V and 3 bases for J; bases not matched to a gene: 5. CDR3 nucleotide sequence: TGTGCCAGCAGATTAGCGGGAGGTAACTACGAGCAGTACTTC. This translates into CASRLAGGNYEQYF.

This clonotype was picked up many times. The CDR3 DNA follows: TGTGCCACCAGGGGTAGCGGAGTAAACACCGGGGAGCTGTTTTTT. Encoded protein: CATRGSGVNTGELFF. This sequence joins TRBV28 and TRBJ2-2; D is tentatively TRBD1 or TRBD2 (6 bases each). The germline V and J ends were trimmed by 10 bases and 2 bases, with 17 bases remaining between them. The CDR3 is 15 residues long. Germline assignment: CDR1 MDHEN and CDR2 SYDVKM.

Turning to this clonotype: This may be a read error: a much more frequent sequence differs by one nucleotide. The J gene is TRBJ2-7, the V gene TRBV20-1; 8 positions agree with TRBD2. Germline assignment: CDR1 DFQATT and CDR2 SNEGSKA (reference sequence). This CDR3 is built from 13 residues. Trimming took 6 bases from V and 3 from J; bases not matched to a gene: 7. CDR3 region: CSAPTSDDYEQYF. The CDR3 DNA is TGCAGTGCACCGACTAGCGATGACTACGAGCAGTACTTC.

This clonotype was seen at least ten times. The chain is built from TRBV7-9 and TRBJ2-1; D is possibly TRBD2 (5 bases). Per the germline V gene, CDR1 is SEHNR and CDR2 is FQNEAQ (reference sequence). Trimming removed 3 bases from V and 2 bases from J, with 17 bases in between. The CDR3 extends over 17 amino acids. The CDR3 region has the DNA TGTGCCAGCAGCTTTTTTTCGGCTAGCCTCCCCTACAATGAGCAGTTCTTC. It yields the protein CASSFFSASLPYNEQFF.

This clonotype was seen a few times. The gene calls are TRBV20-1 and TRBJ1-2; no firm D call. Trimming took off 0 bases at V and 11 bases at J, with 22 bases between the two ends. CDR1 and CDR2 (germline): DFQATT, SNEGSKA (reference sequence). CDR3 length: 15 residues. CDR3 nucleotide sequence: TGCAGTGCTAGAGAAGTCTCCAGCCTAAGATCGGGGTACACCTTC. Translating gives CSAREVSSLRSGYTF.